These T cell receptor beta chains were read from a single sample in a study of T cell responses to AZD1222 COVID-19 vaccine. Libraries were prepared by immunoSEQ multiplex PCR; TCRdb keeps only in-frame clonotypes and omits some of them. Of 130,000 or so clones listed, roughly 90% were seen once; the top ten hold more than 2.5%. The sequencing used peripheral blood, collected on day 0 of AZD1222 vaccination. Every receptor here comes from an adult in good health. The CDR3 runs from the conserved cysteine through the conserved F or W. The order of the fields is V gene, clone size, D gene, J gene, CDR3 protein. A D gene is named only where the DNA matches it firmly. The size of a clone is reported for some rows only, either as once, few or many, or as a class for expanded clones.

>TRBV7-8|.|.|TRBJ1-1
CASSLNPRLSGRNTEAFF
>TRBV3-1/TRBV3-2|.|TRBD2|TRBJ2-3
CASSQDLAGATDTQYF
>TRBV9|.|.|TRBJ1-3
CASSVAPAGVPSGNTIYF
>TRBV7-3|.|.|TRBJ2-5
CASSIGGSVPYQETQYF
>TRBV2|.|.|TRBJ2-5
CASNRDLTEETQYF
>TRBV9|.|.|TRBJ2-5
CASSVPGETQYF
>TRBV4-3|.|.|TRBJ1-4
CASSRGVRDEKLFF
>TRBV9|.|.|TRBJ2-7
CASSVADRYEQYF
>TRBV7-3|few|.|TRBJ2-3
CASSYEPMDTQYF
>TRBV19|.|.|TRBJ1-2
CASSDRSYGYTF
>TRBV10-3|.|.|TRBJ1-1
CAISESADLNTEAFF
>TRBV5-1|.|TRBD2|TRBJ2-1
CASSLLGLAGYNEQFF
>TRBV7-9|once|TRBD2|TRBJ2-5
CASSALAEPQETQYF
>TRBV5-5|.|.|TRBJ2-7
CASSLASPGYEQYF
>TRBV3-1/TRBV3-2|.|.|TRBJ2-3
CASSHLHGTDTQYF
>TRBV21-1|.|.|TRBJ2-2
CASSKGEQGDLTGELFF
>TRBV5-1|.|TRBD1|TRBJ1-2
CASRLTGGNYGYTF
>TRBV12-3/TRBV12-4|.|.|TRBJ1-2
CASRDQGLNGYTF
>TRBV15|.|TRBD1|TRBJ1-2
CATSRPRDSPSIYGYTF
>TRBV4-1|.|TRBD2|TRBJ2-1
CASSPWTSSNEQFF
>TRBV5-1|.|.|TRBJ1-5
CASSFGGTDNQPQHF
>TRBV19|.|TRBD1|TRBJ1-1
CASSRGQLNTEAFF
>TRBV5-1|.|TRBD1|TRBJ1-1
CASSWMDRGLGEAFF
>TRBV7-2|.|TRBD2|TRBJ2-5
CASSFVGGTQETQYF
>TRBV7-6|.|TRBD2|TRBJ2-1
CASSLRGGRPYNEQFF
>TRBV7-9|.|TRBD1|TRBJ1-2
CASSSGGGYTF
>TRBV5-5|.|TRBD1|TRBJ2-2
CATGLRGRVETGELFF
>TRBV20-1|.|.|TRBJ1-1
CSASEGLGGNTEAFF
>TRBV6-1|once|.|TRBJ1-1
CASSEVVQGEAFF
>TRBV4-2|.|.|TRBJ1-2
CASSQEGARVYGYTF
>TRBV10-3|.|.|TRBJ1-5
CAISDSEGQPQHF
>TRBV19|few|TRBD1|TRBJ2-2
CASSKRQGHTGELFF
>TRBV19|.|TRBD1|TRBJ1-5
CASRSLHRDRINQPQHF
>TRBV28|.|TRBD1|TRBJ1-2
CASRPPGPTGGYGYTF
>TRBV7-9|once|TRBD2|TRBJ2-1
CASSLANSGGPTSYNEQFF
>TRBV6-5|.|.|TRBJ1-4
CASTEGVATNEKLFF
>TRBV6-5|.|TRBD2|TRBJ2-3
CASGGTSGSSDTQYF
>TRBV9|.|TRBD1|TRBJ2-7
CASSVASGGYEQYF
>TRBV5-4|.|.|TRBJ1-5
CASSLDSNQPQHF
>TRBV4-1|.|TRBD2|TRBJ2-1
CASSQDPGGSYNEQFF
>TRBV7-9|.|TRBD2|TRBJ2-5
CASSPRGTQETQYF